One sample yielded the 32 T cell receptor beta chains listed below, sequenced in a study of blood T cell repertoires in COVID-19. Assay used: immunoSEQ multiplex PCR; TCRdb lists only in-frame clones, some missing. This table holds about 46,000 clones, roughly 88% found once. Sequencing was performed on peripheral blood. Every receptor here comes from a human donor in a cohort sampled during active COVID-19. The donor label of this sample is uncertain.

V and J are TRBV14 and TRBJ1-2, with 7 bases matching TRBD1. The CDR3 has 13 amino acids. Germline V CDR1 and CDR2: SGHDN, FVKESK. Losses at the gene ends were 5 bases for V and 7 bases for J; bases not matched to a gene: 7. The CDR3 protein is CASSYGTVSGYTF. The CDR3, as DNA: TGTGCCAGCAGCTACGGGACAGTCTCTGGCTACACCTTC. Full variable domain (outside the CDR3, taken from reference TRBV14 and TRBJ1-2): EAGVTQFPSHSVIEKGQTVTLRCDPISGHDNLYWYRRVMGKEIKFLLHFVKESKQDESGMPNNRFLAERTGGTYSTLKVQPAELEDSGVYFCASSYGTVSGYTFGSGTRLTVV.

This clone came up once. The rearrangement joins TRBV29-1 to TRBJ2-7, with a weak D call TRBD1 (7 bases). The CDR3 consists of 13 residues. V was shortened by 4 bases and J by 4 bases, with 14 bases between the two germline ends. The germline V gene has CDR1 SQVTM and CDR2 ANQGSEA. The DNA for the CDR3 is TGCAGCGTTGGGAGGGGGCACAAGTACGAGCAGTACTTC. Protein: CSVGRGHKYEQYF.

The chain links TRBV19 to TRBJ1-5, with D possibly matching TRBD1 (5 bases). The CDR3 has 15 amino acids. Between the trimmed V and J ends, which lost 0 bases and 6 bases, there was a span of 12 bases. CDR1 is LNHDA and CDR2 is SQIVND in the germline V gene (reference sequence). For the CDR3, the DNA is TGTGCCAGTAGTATAGATCGGAGGGGTGGTCAGCCCCAGCATTTT. Protein: CASSIDRRGGQPQHF.

V gene TRBV7-2 combines with J gene TRBJ2-7; 11 bases match TRBD2. CDR1 SGHTA and CDR2 FQGNSA come from the germline V gene. The CDR3 consists of 15 residues. J was trimmed by 2 bases and V by 0 bases; bases with no gene match: 0. CDR3 sequence reads: CASSLAGLAAYEQYF. The CDR3 DNA is TGTGCCAGCAGCTTAGCGGGACTAGCGGCCTACGAGCAGTACTTC.

The chain recombines TRBV7-8 with TRBJ1-1; TRBD1 is a possible D gene (5 bases). V was clipped by 3 bases and J by 0 bases, with 8 bases between them. Germline V gene lookup returns CDR1 SGHVS and CDR2 FQNEAQ. The CDR3 covers 14 residues. The DNA for the CDR3 is TGTGCCAGCAGCTTGCAGGGAATGAACACTGAAGCTTTCTTT. This translates into CASSLQGMNTEAFF.

The chain carries TRBV19 and TRBJ2-5; 7 bases align to TRBD1. Germline assignment: CDR1 LNHDA and CDR2 SQIVND (reference sequence). The CDR3 is 15 residues long. V was clipped by 1 base and J by 5 bases; unmatched bases: 7. The CDR3 nucleotides are TGTGCCAGTAGTATAGCCCGACAGGGAATGGAGACCCAGTACTTC. It specifies CASSIARQGMETQYF.

The chain is built from TRBV5-8 and TRBJ1-5, with TRBD1 as a possible D gene (6 bases). The V gene's germline CDR1 is SGHTS and CDR2 YDEGEE. The CDR3 has 15 amino acids. Trimming cost V 4 bases and J 0 bases, with 11 bases left between them. The CDR3 sequence is CASSRGQNSNQPQHF. As DNA, the CDR3 is TGTGCCAGCAGCCGGGGACAAAATAGCAATCAGCCCCAGCATTTT.

This clone was observed a single time. The chain is built from TRBV2 and TRBJ2-1; tentatively, D is TRBD1 (6 bases). Germline assignment: CDR1 SNHLY and CDR2 FYNNEI. V was clipped by 2 bases and J by 2 bases, with 10 bases between them. The CDR3 is 15 amino acids. CDR3 protein: CASSETKGAYNEQFF. The CDR3 DNA reads TGTGCCAGCAGTGAAACCAAGGGGGCCTACAATGAGCAGTTCTTC.

The genes are TRBV7-6 and TRBJ2-7, with a possible D match to TRBD2 (7 bases). Trimming took 5 bases from V and 2 from J, leaving 25 bases between them. This CDR3 spans 18 amino acids. Germline values: CDR1 SGHVS, CDR2 FNYEAQ. DNA for the CDR3: TGTGCCAGCAGCACCCGCCTAAGGGGGGGGGCGATAACCTACGAGCAGTACTTC. Protein: CASSTRLRGGAITYEQYF.

This rearrangement joins TRBV21-1 to TRBJ2-4; TRBD1 reflects the table's D call only, with no check against the DNA. TRBV21-1 is labeled a pseudogene. The CDR3 length is 17 residues. The CDR3 sequence: CASSKGGQGDAKNIQYF. The CDR3 DNA follows: TGTGCCAGCAGCAAAGGGGGACAGGGGGATGCCAAAAACATTCAGTACTTC.

The V gene is TRBV28, the J gene TRBJ1-4; 7 nucleotides match TRBD1. Germline CDR1 and CDR2: MDHEN and SYDVKM. The ends lost 2 bases at V and 0 bases at J; junction bases unmatched: 6. CDR3 length equals 17 residues. The CDR3 loop reads CASSLKGAGATNEKLFF. In nucleotides, the CDR3 is TGTGCCAGCAGTTTAAAGGGGGCCGGGGCAACTAATGAAAAACTGTTTTTT.

V is TRBV2 and J is TRBJ1-2; TRBD1 might be the D (6 bases). Germline loops: CDR1 SNHLY, CDR2 FYNNEI. V lost 3 bases to trimming and J lost 4 bases, with 12 bases between them. CDR3 length: 14 amino acids. The CDR3 DNA follows: TGTGCCAGCAGTGAGGGCGGGGGCGGCTATGGCTACACCTTC. It encodes CASSEGGGGYGYTF. Full variable domain (remainder filled in from reference TRBV2 and TRBJ1-2): EPEVTQTPSHQVTQMGQEVILRCVPISNHLYFYWYRQILGQKVEFLVSFYNNEISEKSEIFDDQFSVERPDGSNFTLKIRSTKLEDSAMYFCASSEGGGGYGYTFGSGTRLTVV.

The chain links TRBV3-1 (or the pseudogene TRBV3-2) to TRBJ2-3, with TRBD2 matching 10 bases. Germline values: CDR1 LGHDT, CDR2 YNNKEL (reference sequence). With V trimmed by 4 bases and J by 7 bases, 11 bases remained unmatched. The CDR3 runs to 16 residues. For the CDR3, the DNA is TGTGCCAGCAGCCTTACTCGTAGCGGGGGGACACATACGCAGTATTTT. Its protein is CASSLTRSGGTHTQYF.

This clone was seen more than once but under ten times. The rearrangement joins TRBV27 to TRBJ2-1; the match to TRBD1 covers 9 bases. The V segment lost 5 bases and the J segment 6 bases; nucleotides outside the gene matches: 11. This CDR3 has 16 residues. CDR1 MNHEY and CDR2 SMNVEV come from the germline V gene (reference sequence). The CDR3 protein is CASSGIQGALGNEQFF. CDR3 bases: TGTGCCAGCAGTGGGATACAGGGGGCATTGGGCAATGAGCAGTTCTTC.

The V call is TRBV7-6, the J call TRBJ1-2, with a possible D match to TRBD1 (6 bases). Trimming cost V 1 base and J 3 bases, with 9 bases left between them. This CDR3 region has 14 residues. CDR1 SGHVS and CDR2 FNYEAQ come from the germline V gene. CDR3 DNA: TGTGCCAGCAGCTTAGAGTCAGGGGACTATGGCTACACCTTC. This translates into CASSLESGDYGYTF.

The V call is TRBV6-6, the J call TRBJ2-6; 10 positions match TRBD1. CDR3 size: 15 residues. Germline values: CDR1 MNHNY, CDR2 SVGAGI (reference sequence). V was pared by 8 bases and J by 6 bases, with 7 bases of the junction left unmatched. CDR3 protein: CASGQGGSLANVLTF. DNA for the CDR3: TGTGCCAGCGGACAGGGGGGCTCTTTGGCCAACGTCCTGACTTTC.

The chain combines TRBV3-1 (or the pseudogene TRBV3-2) with TRBJ1-4; D possibly corresponds to TRBD1 (5 bases). Per germline, CDR1 LGHDT and CDR2 YNNKEL (reference sequence). V lost 3 bases, J lost 12 bases, and 11 bases lay in between. The CDR3 totals 12 residues. CDR3 loop: CASSHRVGELFF. In DNA form, the CDR3 reads TGTGCCAGCAGCCACAGGGTTGGGGAACTGTTTTTT.

The chain uses TRBV9 and TRBJ1-2; weak D call: TRBD1 (5 bases). The germline V gene encodes CDR1 SGDLS and CDR2 YYNGEE. The V gene lost 3 bases and the J gene lost 2 bases, with 20 bases spanning the gap. CDR3 length equals 17 residues. CDR3 protein: CASSASTRQHLNYGYTF. The CDR3 bases are TGTGCCAGCAGCGCCTCAACCCGACAGCACCTAAACTATGGCTACACCTTC. Combining the CDR3 with reference TRBV9 and TRBJ1-2 gives the whole variable domain DSGVTQTPKHLITATGQRVTLRCSPRSGDLSVYWYQQSLDQGLQFLIQYYNGEERAKGNILERFSAQQFPDLHSELNLSSLELGDSALYFCASSASTRQHLNYGYTFGSGTRLTVV.

V usage is TRBV5-4 and J usage is TRBJ2-5, with 9 bases lining up with TRBD2. The ends lost 2 bases at V and 1 base at J; junction bases unmatched: 6. Germline V CDR1 and CDR2: SGHNT, YYREEE (reference sequence). The CDR3 spans 16 residues. The DNA for the CDR3 is TGTGCCAGCAGCTTCACGCCTAGCGGGGCCCAAGAGACCCAGTACTTC. It is translated as CASSFTPSGAQETQYF.

V gene TRBV5-1 combines with J gene TRBJ2-7; 10 bases line up with TRBD1. Germline V gene data show CDR1 as SGHRS and CDR2 as YFSETQ. The CDR3 is 14 amino acids. V trimming: 3 bases; J trimming: 3 bases; junction bases outside the gene matches: 3. CDR3 sequence: CASSSGTGDYEQYF. The CDR3 DNA sequence: TGCGCCAGCAGCTCCGGGACAGGGGACTACGAGCAGTACTTC.

J is TRBJ1-5 and V is TRBV5-6; D is perhaps TRBD1 (6 bases). Germline CDR1 and CDR2: SGHDT and YYEEEE. The CDR3 sequence is 16 residues long. V lost 4 bases to trimming and J lost 5 bases, with 19 bases between them. For the CDR3, the DNA is TGTGCCAGCAGCGGATATAAGGACAGAGTAGATCAGCCCCAGCATTTT. This gives the protein CASSGYKDRVDQPQHF.

V usage is TRBV5-1 and J usage is TRBJ1-6; D is perhaps TRBD1 (5 bases). This CDR3 region has 15 residues. Germline V gene lookup returns CDR1 SGHRS and CDR2 YFSETQ. V was shortened by 0 bases and J by 1 base, with 5 bases between the two germline ends. CDR3 nucleotide sequence: TGCGCCAGCAGCTTGGAGGGGTCCTATAATTCACCCCTCCACTTT. Protein product: CASSLEGSYNSPLHF.

This sequence joins TRBV7-2 and TRBJ2-5; no definite D call. Trimming removed 2 bases from V and 5 bases from J, with 9 bases in between. CDR3 length: 13 amino acids. Germline lookup yields CDR1 SGHTA and CDR2 FQGNSA. The CDR3 DNA reads as TGTGCCAGCAGCTTAACCCAGATGGAGACCCAGTACTTC. Protein sequence: CASSLTQMETQYF.

This clone was seen only a few times. This rearrangement joins TRBV9 to TRBJ2-2; 8 positions agree with TRBD2. Per germline, CDR1 SGDLS and CDR2 YYNGEE. With 0 bases clipped from V and 6 bases from J, the junction kept 7 bases outside the gene matches. The CDR3 is 16 amino acids. The CDR3 spells CASSVAAGGLAGELFF. The CDR3 region has the DNA TGTGCCAGCAGCGTAGCCGCGGGGGGCCTCGCCGGGGAGCTGTTTTTT.

The chain is built from TRBV7-2 and TRBJ2-5, with D possibly TRBD1 on 6 matching bases. The CDR3 length is 13 residues. From germline, CDR1 is SGHTA and CDR2 FQGNSA. Trimming took off 3 bases at V and 2 bases at J, with 7 bases between the two ends. CDR3 sequence reads: CASSFDRQETQYF. The CDR3 nucleotides read TGTGCCAGCAGCTTTGACAGGCAAGAGACCCAGTACTTC.

The V and J genes are TRBV19 and TRBJ2-3; tentative D call: TRBD1 (5 bases). The CDR3 totals 14 residues. Germline V gene lookup returns CDR1 LNHDA and CDR2 SQIVND (reference sequence). Deletions cut 7 bases from V and 2 bases from J, with 13 bases between. The CDR3 nucleotides are TGTGCCAGTACGAAGGGGCGCGACACAGATACGCAGTATTTT. Translated: CASTKGRDTDTQYF.

The J gene is TRBJ2-6, the V gene TRBV4-2; 10 nucleotides align to TRBD1. This CDR3 region has 18 residues. Per the germline V gene, CDR1 is LGHNA and CDR2 is YNFKEQ. V lost 4 bases and J lost 0; bases outside the gene matches: 6. The CDR3 sequence: CASSPRDRGFSGANVLTF. CDR3 nucleotide sequence: TGTGCCAGCAGCCCGAGGGACAGGGGTTTCTCTGGGGCCAACGTCCTGACTTTC.

The chain carries TRBV6-2 or TRBV6-3 and TRBJ2-1, with 9 bases lining up with TRBD2. Germline V CDR1 and CDR2: MNHEY, SVGEGT. There are 19 residues in the CDR3. The V gene end was trimmed by 2 bases and the J gene end by 0 bases; junction bases not matched to a gene: 11. For the CDR3, the DNA is TGTGCCAGCAGTTACGGCTTAGCGGGGGATTACAGCTCCTACAATGAGCAGTTCTTC. This translates into CASSYGLAGDYSSYNEQFF.

The V and J genes are TRBV10-3 and TRBJ2-5; the D is unclear. There are 11 residues in the CDR3. Trimming removed 6 bases at V and 2 bases at J, with 4 bases between. Germline V gene sequence: CDR1 ENHRY, CDR2 SYGVKD. This CDR3 reads CAIRAQETQYF. CDR3 bases: TGTGCCATCAGAGCTCAAGAGACCCAGTACTTC.

This clone was found once. The chain carries TRBV5-8 and TRBJ2-3; TRBD1 aligns across 7 bases. The CDR3 is made up of 15 amino acids. With 7 bases clipped from V and 1 base from J, the junction kept 9 bases outside the gene matches. Germline V CDR1 and CDR2: SGHTS, YDEGEE. DNA of the CDR3: TGTGCCAGCGACCAAAGGGGGCAGGGCACAGATACGCAGTATTTT. Residues: CASDQRGQGTDTQYF.

The V gene is TRBV5-4, the J gene TRBJ2-3; 7 bases are a match to TRBD1. Germline-derived CDR1 and CDR2 are SGHNT and YYREEE (reference sequence). Trimming removed 3 bases from V and 8 bases from J; junction bases left unmatched: 12. There are 15 residues in the CDR3. DNA for the CDR3: TGTGCCAGCAGCTCACCGGACAGGCCCCACCGTACGCAGTATTTT. It yields the protein CASSSPDRPHRTQYF.

The rearrangement joins TRBV23-1 to TRBJ2-7; 11 bases line up with TRBD1. TRBV23-1 is given ORF status, its function remaining uncertain. The CDR3 is 16 residues long. V was pared by 0 bases and J by 4 bases, with 5 bases of the junction left unmatched. CDR3 nucleotides: TGCGCCAGCAGTCAATCGCGCCGGGACAGGGGGTACGAGCAGTACTTC. It yields the protein CASSQSRRDRGYEQYF.